This TCR beta chain derives from a study of blood T cell repertoires in COVID-19. Study as a whole: Whether acute or convalescent, the COVID-19 samples came from the United States, Italy and Spain. PBMCs, B-cell-depleted T cells, or T cells were the source of the cDNA or gDNA that made up the material.

Clinical histories supplied by participants themselves formed the basis of cohort assignment. This CDR3 spans 15 amino acids. The germline gives CDR1 LGHNA, CDR2 YSLEER. Trimming took off 0 bases at V and 4 bases at J, with 13 bases between the two ends. Per the authors' pipeline: How many nucleated cells were present was estimated from reference gene primer amplification. Sequenced by immunoSEQ multiplex PCR; TCRdb stores in-frame clones only, minus some. That table supplies the V and J calls and clone size; D and trimming were determined from the DNA. This repertoire shows 130,000 to 150,000 clones, roughly 80% found once; its top ten account for about 9.2%.

The V gene is TRBV4-3, the J gene TRBJ2-7; D perhaps matches TRBD2 (6 bases). Sample: PBMCs or T cells enriched from blood (not recorded which). This clonotype originated in a man over 45 who had recovered from COVID-19. In DNA, the CDR3 is TGCGCCAGCAGCCAAGATCAGGGACTTCGGTACGAGCAGTACTTC. Translating it yields CASSQDQGLRYEQYF.